The 14 T cell receptor beta chains presented below share a single source sample, sequenced in a study of blood T cells in healthy people across ages. A sample-barcoded 5' primer and a J-beta primer mix were used in a second PCR of about 7 to 12 cycles. TCRdb ran MiXCR on the 5' RACE reads and lists one entry per CDR3 protein. The sample includes 800,000 to 950,000 distinct CDR3 sequences, about 34% of them seen just once. The source material was blood. Source of these receptors: a man between 18 and 35 years old in good health.

The V call is TRBV12-3 or TRBV12-4, the J call TRBJ2-1, with TRBD2 matching over 10 bases. The CDR3 is 18 amino acids. With V trimmed by 7 bases and J by 8 bases, 20 bases remained unmatched. As DNA, the CDR3 is TGTGCCAGCAAAAGAAGCGGGGGGGCCAGTAAGCGTGCGGATGAGCAGTTCTTC. It translates to CASKRSGGASKRADEQFF.

V and J are TRBV9 and TRBJ1-2, with D unclear. V gave up 4 bases and J gave up 2 bases, with 12 bases separating them. The CDR3 spans 14 residues. Germline CDR1 SGDLS, CDR2 YYNGEE. The CDR3 loop reads CASSRQGHNYGYTF. CDR3 sequence (DNA): TGTGCCAGCAGCAGGCAAGGGCACAACTATGGCTACACCTTC.

There are many counts of this clonotype. This chain connects TRBV28 to TRBJ1-2, with 7 bases identical to TRBD1. With 4 bases clipped from V and 3 bases from J, the junction kept 8 bases outside the gene matches. Germline V gene sequence: CDR1 MDHEN, CDR2 SYDVKM. This CDR3 spans 15 amino acids. CDR3 amino acids: CASSSPSTGDYGYTF. The DNA of the CDR3 is TGTGCCAGCAGTTCTCCTTCAACAGGGGACTATGGCTACACCTTC.

The chain is built from TRBV29-1 and TRBJ2-5; D gene unclear. The CDR3 spans 13 residues. CDR1 is SQVTM, CDR2 ANQGSEA, per germline. The CDR3 DNA reads TGCAGTGCGCCACCCGTGGGCACAGAGACCCAGTACTTC. Translated, it gives CSAPPVGTETQYF.

This CDR3 is CSAGAVTSPLHF. The CDR3 region has the DNA TGCAGTGCCGGGGCGGTAACGTCACCCCTCCACTTT. This chain uses TRBV20-1 with TRBJ1-6; possible D gene TRBD1, 5 bases. CDR3 length: 12 residues. Germline loops: CDR1 DFQATT, CDR2 SNEGSKA (reference sequence). Trimming shortened V by 6 bases and J by 10 bases, and 13 bases separated the two germline ends.

The chain employs TRBV6-5 and TRBJ2-7; 14 nucleotides align to TRBD2. CDR1 is MNHEY and CDR2 is SVGAGI in the germline V gene. The CDR3 runs 16 residues. V lost 0 bases, J lost 10 bases, and 8 bases stayed unmatched. CDR3 amino acids: CASSYSNGLAGGIQYF. The CDR3 region has the DNA TGTGCCAGCAGTTACTCCAACGGACTAGCGGGGGGTATCCAGTACTTC.

A few counts support this clonotype. The V and J genes are TRBV20-1 and TRBJ2-1, with 14 bases matching TRBD2. The V segment lost 6 bases and the J segment 0 bases; nucleotides outside the gene matches: 10. Germline assignment: CDR1 DFQATT and CDR2 SNEGSKA (reference sequence). The CDR3 is made up of 18 amino acids. The CDR3 region has the DNA TGCAGTGCCACCGGACTAGCGGGGGGCCTAAGCTCCTACAATGAGCAGTTCTTC. This codes for CSATGLAGGLSSYNEQFF.

This clonotype was counted a few times. The chain is built from TRBV11-3 and TRBJ2-2; D is undetermined. Trimming took off 5 bases at V and 2 bases at J, with 15 bases between the two ends. This CDR3 spans 16 amino acids. Per the germline V gene, CDR1 is SGHNT and CDR2 is YENEEA. As DNA, the CDR3 is TGTGCCAGCAGCCCTATGGCAGGACGAAACACCGGGGAGCTGTTTTTT. It specifies CASSPMAGRNTGELFF.

This clonotype was detected only a few times. The chain couples TRBV5-5 to TRBJ2-5; D not certain. The J call could be wrong; TRBJ2-7 is a better fit for the DNA end. The CDR3 is 12 amino acids. The V gene's germline CDR1 is SGHKS and CDR2 YYEKEE (reference sequence). CDR3 nucleotide sequence: TGTGCCAGCAGTAGGCCGGGCGCCGAGCAGTACTTC. It specifies CASSRPGAEQYF.

The CDR3 protein is CSALGGLAEETQYF. DNA for the CDR3: TGCAGTGCCCTTGGGGGGCTAGCGGAAGAGACCCAGTACTTC. The chain has TRBV20-1 and TRBJ2-5; D is perhaps TRBD2 (7 bases). CDR1 and CDR2 (germline): DFQATT, SNEGSKA (reference sequence). CDR3 length: 14 residues. Trimming pared 6 bases from V and 3 bases from J, leaving 17 bases between.

This clonotype has more than one count but fewer than ten. The rearrangement joins TRBV19 to TRBJ1-2; 11 bases match TRBD1. The CDR3 contains 15 residues. Germline V gene data show CDR1 as LNHDA and CDR2 as SQIVND (reference sequence). V shed 7 bases and J 2 bases; nucleotides not matched to a gene: 6. The CDR3 reads CASTGQGATNYGYTF. As DNA, the CDR3 is TGTGCCAGTACAGGACAGGGGGCGACGAACTATGGCTACACCTTC.

The chain carries TRBV4-2 and TRBJ2-6; 10 positions match TRBD2. The germline V gene encodes CDR1 LGHNA and CDR2 YNFKEQ. This CDR3 has 19 amino acids. V was clipped by 1 base and J by 0 bases; unmatched bases: 6. The CDR3 loop reads CASSQVGSSGSSGANVLTF. The CDR3 nucleotides read TGTGCCAGCAGCCAAGTGGGGTCTAGCGGGAGCTCTGGGGCCAACGTCCTGACTTTC.

The chain has TRBV12-3 or TRBV12-4 and TRBJ2-5; tentative D call: TRBD1 (5 bases). The CDR3 consists of 14 residues. The germline V and J ends were trimmed by 5 bases and 11 bases, with 21 bases remaining between them. CDR3 residues: CASSTRTFVNEQYF. CDR3 DNA: TGTGCCAGCAGTACCCGGACATTCGTAAATGAGCAGTACTTC.

This clonotype was counted between two and nine times. The chain recombines TRBV7-9 with TRBJ2-1; possible D gene TRBD2, 5 bases. This CDR3 comprises 13 residues. The V end lost 4 bases, the J end lost 5 bases, and 9 bases lay between the germline ends. Germline V gene data show CDR1 as SEHNR and CDR2 as FQNEAQ (reference sequence). CDR3 bases: TGTGCCAGCAGCTCCCGGGGTAACAATGAGCAGTTCTTC. Its translation: CASSSRGNNEQFF.